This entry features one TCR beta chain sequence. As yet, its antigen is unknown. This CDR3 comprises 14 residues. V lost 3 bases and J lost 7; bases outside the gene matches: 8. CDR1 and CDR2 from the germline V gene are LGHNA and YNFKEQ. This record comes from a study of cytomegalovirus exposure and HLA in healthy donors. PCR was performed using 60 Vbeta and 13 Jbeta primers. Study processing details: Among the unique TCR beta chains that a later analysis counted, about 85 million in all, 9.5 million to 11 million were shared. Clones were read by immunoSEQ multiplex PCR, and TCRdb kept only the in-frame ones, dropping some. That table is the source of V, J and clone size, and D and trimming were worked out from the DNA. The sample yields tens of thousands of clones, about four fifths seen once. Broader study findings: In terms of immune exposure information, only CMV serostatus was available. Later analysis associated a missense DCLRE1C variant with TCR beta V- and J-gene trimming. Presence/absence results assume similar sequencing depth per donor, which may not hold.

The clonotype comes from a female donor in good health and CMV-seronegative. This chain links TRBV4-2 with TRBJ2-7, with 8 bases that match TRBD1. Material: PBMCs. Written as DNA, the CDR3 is TGTGCCAGCAGCCACAGGGGGCAAGGGGGGGAGCAGTACTTC. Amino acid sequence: CASSHRGQGGEQYF.